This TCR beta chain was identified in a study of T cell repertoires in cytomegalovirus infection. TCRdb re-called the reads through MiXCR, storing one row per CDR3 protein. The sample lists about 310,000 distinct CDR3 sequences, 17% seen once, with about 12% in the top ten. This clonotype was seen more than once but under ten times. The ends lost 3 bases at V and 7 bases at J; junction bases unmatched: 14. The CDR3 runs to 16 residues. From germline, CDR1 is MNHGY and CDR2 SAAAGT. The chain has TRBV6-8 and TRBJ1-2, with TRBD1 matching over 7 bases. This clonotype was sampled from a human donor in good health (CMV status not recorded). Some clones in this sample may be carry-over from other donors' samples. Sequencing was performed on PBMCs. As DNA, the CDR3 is TGTGCCAGCAGTTATCTGTCGACAGGGAATGTTGGTGGCTACACCTTC. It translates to CASSYLSTGNVGGYTF.